This T cell receptor beta chain was recorded in a study of shared clonotypes between healthy human individuals. Profiled with immunoSEQ multiplex PCR; TCRdb holds only in-frame clones, not every one. The profile shows 640,000 or so clones, more than 70% of them singletons. The CDR3 runs to 15 residues. With 6 bases removed from V and 1 base from J, the gap between germline ends came to 10 bases. Per germline, CDR1 SEHNR and CDR2 FQNEAQ (reference sequence). The V gene is TRBV7-9, the J gene TRBJ2-6, with D unresolved. Sequencing input: memory CD4+ T cells sorted from blood. Subset: CD45RA-negative fraction. This clonotype was obtained from a woman in her 30s in good health. The DNA of the CDR3 is TGTGCCAGCAGTAATACGGATTCTGGGGCCAACGTCCTGACTTTC. Translating gives CASSNTDSGANVLTF.